A single sample gave rise to the 23 T cell receptor beta chains below, sequenced in a study of T cell repertoires in cytomegalovirus infection. TCRdb reprocessed the reads with MiXCR, giving one entry per CDR3 protein. The data show nearly 650,000 distinct CDR3 sequences, approximately 25% seen once. The sequencing sample was made of CD8+ T cells from PBMCs. These receptors were obtained from a human donor in good health (CMV status not recorded). Some clones in this sample may be carry-over from other donors' samples.

Details on this clonotype: The junction departs from the called germline gene at one end, perhaps through a read error. The rearrangement joins TRBV6-2 or TRBV6-3 to TRBJ2-1, with 7 bases identical to TRBD2. The CDR3 consists of 16 residues. CDR1 is MNHEY and CDR2 is SVGEGT in the germline V gene. The CDR3 bases are TGTGCCAGCAGTTCCCCACTAGCGACCTCCAACAATGAGCAGTTCTTC. Its protein is CASSSPLATSNNEQFF.

V gene TRBV7-9 combines with J gene TRBJ2-3, with D unresolved. The CDR3 runs 16 residues. V lost 2 bases and J 0 bases, leaving 12 bases between the germline ends. Germline assignment: CDR1 SEHNR and CDR2 FQNEAQ (reference sequence). Written as DNA, the CDR3 is TGTGCCAGCAGCTTAAGTTCGGCAGCTAGCACAGATACGCAGTATTTT. Amino acids: CASSLSSAASTDTQYF.

V is TRBV29-1 and J is TRBJ1-1; D is unresolved. The germline CDR1 and CDR2 sequences are SQVTM and ANQGSEA. V gave up 1 base and J gave up 1 base, with 13 bases separating them. The CDR3 has 15 amino acids. The chain's CDR3 is CSVEARGWKNTEAFF. CDR3 sequence (DNA): TGCAGCGTTGAAGCCCGAGGTTGGAAGAACACTGAAGCTTTCTTT.

This clonotype has a count of ten or more. This chain joins TRBV7-9 and TRBJ2-3; 7 positions match TRBD2. The CDR3 length is 15 residues. Per germline, CDR1 SEHNR and CDR2 FQNEAQ (reference sequence). J was trimmed by 2 bases and V by 5 bases; bases with no gene match: 7. The chain's CDR3 is CASSAPGLPTDTQYF. CDR3 sequence (DNA): TGTGCCAGCAGCGCACCGGGACTACCCACAGATACGCAGTATTTT.

Points on this clonotype: A much larger clone differs from this one at a single base, so this may be a read error. The rearrangement joins TRBV7-6 to TRBJ1-6; D is perhaps TRBD1 (5 bases). CDR3 length equals 15 residues. Looked up from germline, CDR1 is SGHVS and CDR2 is FNYEAQ. In nucleotides, the CDR3 is TGTGTCAGCAGCTTAGAGCGGGACGGCAATTCACCCCTCCACTTT. This gives the protein CVSSLERDGNSPLHF.

The genes are TRBV7-9 and TRBJ2-1; no clear D. In germline, CDR1 is SEHNR, CDR2 FQNEAQ (reference sequence). V was cut by 1 base and J by 5 bases, with 9 bases left in between. The CDR3 covers 14 residues. The CDR3 DNA follows: TGTGCCAGCAGCTTAGATATGACCGACAATGAGCAGTTCTTC. The encoded protein is CASSLDMTDNEQFF.

This clonotype was seen a handful of times. The gene calls are TRBV7-9 and TRBJ1-2; D is uncertain. Deletions cut 5 bases from V and 8 bases from J, with 18 bases between. The CDR3 spans 14 residues. CDR1 SEHNR and CDR2 FQNEAQ come from the germline V gene (reference sequence). CDR3 nucleotides: TGTGCCAGCAGCATAGGACCAGGATCAGAAGGCTACACCTTC. It encodes CASSIGPGSEGYTF.

This clonotype was seen repeatedly, ten times or more. The J gene is TRBJ1-2, the V gene TRBV7-9, with D possibly being TRBD1 (5 bases). V lost 2 bases and J lost 1, with 17 bases in between. Germline CDR1 is SEHNR and CDR2 is FQNEAQ (reference sequence). The CDR3 sequence is 17 residues long. The CDR3 nucleotides read TGTGCCAGCAGCTTATCGGGGGGAGGACTCCATAACTATGGCTACACCTTC. This sequence encodes CASSLSGGGLHNYGYTF.

This chain uses TRBV29-1 with TRBJ1-2; 9 bases are shared with TRBD1. Per germline, CDR1 SQVTM and CDR2 ANQGSEA. This CDR3 has 12 residues. V dropped 4 bases and J dropped 9; count of bases not matched to a gene: 6. The CDR3 DNA sequence: TGCAGCGTTGTGGGGACAGGGAGGAGCTACACCTTC. This translates into CSVVGTGRSYTF. The whole variable domain, filled in from reference TRBV29-1 and TRBJ1-2, reads SAVISQKPSRDICQRGTSLTIQCQVDSQVTMMFWYRQQPGQSLTLIATANQGSEATYESGFVIDKFPISRPNLTFSTLTVSNMSPEDSSIYLCSVVGTGRSYTFGSGTRLTVV.

V usage is TRBV5-1 and J usage is TRBJ2-1; 10 bases are a match to TRBD2. This CDR3 region has 16 residues. Trimming cost V 7 bases and J 6 bases; bases outside gene matches: 13. Germline CDR1 reads SGHRS; CDR2 reads YFSETQ. CDR3 protein: CASGPRTSGWANEQFF. The CDR3 region has the DNA TGCGCCAGCGGCCCTCGGACTAGCGGCTGGGCCAATGAGCAGTTCTTC. Supplemented by reference TRBV5-1 and TRBJ2-1, the full variable domain reads KAGVTQTPRYLIKTRGQQVTLSCSPISGHRSVSWYQQTPGQGLQFLFEYFSETQRNKGNFPGRFSGRQFSNSRSEMNVSTLELGDSALYLCASGPRTSGWANEQFFGPGTRLTVL.

This clonotype has just a few counts. The chain carries TRBV6-2 or TRBV6-3 and TRBJ2-7, with D hard to call. Germline V lookup: CDR1 MNHEY, CDR2 SVGEGT. This CDR3 contains 14 residues. V was trimmed by 5 bases and J by 3 bases, leaving 14 bases between them. The CDR3 DNA sequence: TGTGCCAGCAGTCTACGTGGAAGCTACTACGAGCAGTACGTC. Translation gives CASSLRGSYYEQYV.

The chain carries TRBV7-6 and TRBJ2-2; D is unresolved. V lost 8 bases and J lost 0, with 10 bases in between. Germline CDR1 and CDR2: SGHVS and FNYEAQ. This CDR3 comprises 14 residues. The CDR3 sequence is CASYGRSNTGELFF. CDR3 nucleotides: TGTGCCAGCTATGGGCGATCGAACACCGGGGAGCTGTTTTTT. Using reference TRBV7-6 and TRBJ2-2 for the parts outside the CDR3, the full variable domain is GAGVSQSPRYKVTKRGQDVALRCDPISGHVSLYWYRQALGQGPEFLTYFNYEAQQDKSGLPNDRFSAERPEGSISTLTIQRTEQRDSAMYRCASYGRSNTGELFFGEGSRLTVL.

This clonotype was observed at least ten times. The rearrangement links TRBV29-1 to TRBJ1-1, with TRBD1 matching over 8 bases. The CDR3 covers 13 residues. The V gene's germline CDR1 is SQVTM and CDR2 ANQGSEA. Trimming removed 6 bases from V and 5 bases from J; junction bases left unmatched: 8. This CDR3 is CSVETGDRTEAFF. CDR3 nucleotides: TGCAGCGTGGAGACAGGGGATCGGACTGAAGCTTTCTTT.

Points on this clonotype: A much larger clone lies one base from this, so it may be a read error. The chain has TRBV7-6 and TRBJ1-1, with a weak D call TRBD1 (6 bases). Germline-derived CDR1 and CDR2 are SGHVS and FNYEAQ. CDR3 length equals 14 residues. The CDR3 DNA sequence: TGTGTCAGCAGCCAAACAGGGCCCAACACTGAAGCTTTCTTT. It codes for CVSSQTGPNTEAFF.

The chain links TRBV28 to TRBJ1-1; TRBD1 aligns across 9 bases. CDR1 and CDR2 (germline): MDHEN, SYDVKM. There are 17 residues in the CDR3. V lost 3 bases, J lost 1 base, and 9 bases stayed unmatched. CDR3 nucleotide sequence: TGTGCCAGCAGTTTCCGGCACAGGGGGCGCGGGAACACTGAAGCTTTCTTT. It is translated as CASSFRHRGRGNTEAFF.

CDR3 in amino acids: CSAWMNTGELFF. The CDR3 region has the DNA TGCAGTGCTTGGATGAACACCGGGGAGCTGTTTTTT. The chain has TRBV20-1 and TRBJ2-2; D is uncertain. V lost 5 bases and J lost 1, with 5 bases in between. This CDR3 has 12 residues. Per the germline V gene, CDR1 is DFQATT and CDR2 is SNEGSKA (reference sequence).

The chain has TRBV20-1 and TRBJ2-1; perhaps D is TRBD1 or TRBD2 (5 bases each). Germline lookup yields CDR1 DFQATT and CDR2 SNEGSKA (reference sequence). The CDR3 has 15 residues. Trimming took 3 bases from V and 4 from J, leaving 16 bases between them. CDR3 region: CSASQERAGYNEQFF. Written as DNA, the CDR3 is TGCAGTGCTAGTCAAGAGAGGGCAGGGTACAATGAGCAGTTCTTC.

J is TRBJ1-1 and V is TRBV10-1; D unclear. The CDR3 consists of 11 residues. From germline, CDR1 is WNHNN and CDR2 SYGVQD (reference sequence). Trimming cost V 3 bases and J 7 bases, with 6 bases left between them. CDR3 coding DNA: TGCGCCAGCAGTGACTTTGGTGAAGCTTTCTTT. This translates into CASSDFGEAFF.

V gene TRBV12-5 combines with J gene TRBJ1-1; no clear D. The CDR3 has 11 amino acids. V was clipped by 6 bases and J by 8 bases, with 10 bases between them. Per germline, CDR1 LGHNT and CDR2 FRNRAP. In DNA, the CDR3 is TGTGCTAGTGGCCTGACAAACGAAGCTTTCTTT. This gives the protein CASGLTNEAFF.

This clonotype appeared a few times. The rearrangement joins TRBV10-3 to TRBJ1-1; D gene unclear. The V end was cut by 6 bases, the J end by 1 base, with 6 bases between. Germline CDR1 ENHRY, CDR2 SYGVKD. This CDR3 region has 12 residues. The CDR3 DNA sequence: TGTGCCATCAGAGAAGGGAACACTGAAGCTTTCTTT. This encodes CAIREGNTEAFF.

This clonotype has a handful of counts. V and J are TRBV6-8 and TRBJ2-2; 7 positions match TRBD1. From germline, CDR1 is MNHGY and CDR2 SAAAGT. V lost 2 bases and J lost 4; bases outside the gene matches: 4. This CDR3 is built from 15 residues. CDR3 DNA: TGTGCCAGCAGTTACAAGGGGGCTCCCACCGGGGAGCTGTTTTTT. Translated: CASSYKGAPTGELFF.

This clonotype was detected ten times or more. The V gene is TRBV28, the J gene TRBJ1-1; a possible D gene is TRBD1 (6 bases). Germline V gene lookup returns CDR1 MDHEN and CDR2 SYDVKM. V shed 5 bases and J shed 2 bases, with 15 bases lying between them. This CDR3 comprises 15 residues. The CDR3 DNA reads TGTGCCAGCAGTCCCACCGGGACAACAAACACTGAAGCTTTCTTT. It specifies CASSPTGTTNTEAFF. Variable domain in full (rest from reference TRBV28 and TRBJ1-1): DVKVTQSSRYLVKRTGEKVFLECVQDMDHENMFWYRQDPGLGLRLIYFSYDVKMKEKGDIPEGYSVSREKKERFSLILESASTNQTSMYLCASSPTGTTNTEAFFGQGTRLTVV.

This clonotype was detected many times. This chain uses TRBV7-6 with TRBJ2-1; the D call may be TRBD1 or TRBD2 (5 bases each). The length of the CDR3 is 16 residues. The V gene's germline CDR1 is SGHVS and CDR2 FNYEAQ. Trimming stripped 2 bases from V and 4 bases from J, with 15 bases between. In nucleotides, the CDR3 is TGTGCCAGCAGCTTAATTTTTGGGGGAACGTACAATGAGCAGTTCTTC. Protein: CASSLIFGGTYNEQFF.